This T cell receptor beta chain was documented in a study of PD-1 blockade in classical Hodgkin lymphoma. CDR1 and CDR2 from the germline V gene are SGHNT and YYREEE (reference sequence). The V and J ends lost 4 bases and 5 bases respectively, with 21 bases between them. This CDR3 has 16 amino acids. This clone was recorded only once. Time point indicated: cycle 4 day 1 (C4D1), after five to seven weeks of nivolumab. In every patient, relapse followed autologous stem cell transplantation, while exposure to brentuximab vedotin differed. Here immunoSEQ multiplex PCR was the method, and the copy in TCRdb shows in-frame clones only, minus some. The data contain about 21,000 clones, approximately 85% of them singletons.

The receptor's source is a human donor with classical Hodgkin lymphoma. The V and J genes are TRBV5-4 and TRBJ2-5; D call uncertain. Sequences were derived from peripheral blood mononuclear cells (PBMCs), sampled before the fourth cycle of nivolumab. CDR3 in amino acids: CASSPYLNDIPETQYF. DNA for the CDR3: TGTGCCAGCAGCCCATACCTTAACGACATCCCGGAGACCCAGTACTTC.